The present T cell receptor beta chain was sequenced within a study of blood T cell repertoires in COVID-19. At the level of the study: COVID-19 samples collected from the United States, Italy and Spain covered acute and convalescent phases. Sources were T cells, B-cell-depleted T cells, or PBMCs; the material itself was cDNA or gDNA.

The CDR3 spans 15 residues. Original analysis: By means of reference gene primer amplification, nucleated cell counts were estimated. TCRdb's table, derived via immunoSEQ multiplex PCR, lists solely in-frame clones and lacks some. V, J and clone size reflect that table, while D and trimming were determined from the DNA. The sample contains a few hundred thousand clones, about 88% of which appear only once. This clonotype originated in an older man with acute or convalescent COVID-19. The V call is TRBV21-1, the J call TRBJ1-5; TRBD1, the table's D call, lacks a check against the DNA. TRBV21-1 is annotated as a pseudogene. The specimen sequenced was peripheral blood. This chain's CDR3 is CASSPPRQGNQPQHF. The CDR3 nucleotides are TGTGCCAGCAGCCCCCCTCGACAGGGCAATCAGCCCCAGCATTTT.